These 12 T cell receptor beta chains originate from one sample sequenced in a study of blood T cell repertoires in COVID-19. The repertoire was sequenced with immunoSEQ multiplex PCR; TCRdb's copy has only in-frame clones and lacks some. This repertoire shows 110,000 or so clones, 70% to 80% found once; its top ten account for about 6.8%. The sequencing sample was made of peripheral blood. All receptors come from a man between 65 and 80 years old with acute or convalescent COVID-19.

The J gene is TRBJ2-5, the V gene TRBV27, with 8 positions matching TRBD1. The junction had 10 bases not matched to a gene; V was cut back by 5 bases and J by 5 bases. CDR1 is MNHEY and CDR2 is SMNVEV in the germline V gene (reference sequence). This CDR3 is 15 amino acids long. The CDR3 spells CASSIRQGAGETQYF. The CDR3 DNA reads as TGTGCCAGCAGTATCCGGCAGGGGGCGGGGGAGACCCAGTACTTC.

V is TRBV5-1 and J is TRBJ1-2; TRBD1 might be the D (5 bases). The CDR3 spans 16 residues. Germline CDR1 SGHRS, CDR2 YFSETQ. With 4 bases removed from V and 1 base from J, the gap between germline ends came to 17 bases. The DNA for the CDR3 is TGCGCCAGCAGCATGGGATACAGGACCGTTAACTATGGCTACACCTTC. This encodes CASSMGYRTVNYGYTF.

CDR3 loop: CASSPTGTGVYEQYF. In DNA form, the CDR3 reads TGTGCCAGCTCACCGACCGGGACAGGCGTCTACGAGCAGTACTTC. J is TRBJ2-7 and V is TRBV18; TRBD1 aligns across 8 bases. Germline V CDR1 and CDR2: KGHSH, LQKENI. V trimming: 3 bases; J trimming: 3 bases; junction bases outside the gene matches: 7. The CDR3 has 15 amino acids.

The CDR3 DNA reads as TGTGCCAGCAGCAATCCTGGACAGAATTCACCCCTCCACTTT. The encoded protein is CASSNPGQNSPLHF. The gene calls are TRBV7-2 and TRBJ1-6; D perhaps matches TRBD1 (6 bases). The CDR3 has 14 amino acids. Germline CDR1 SGHTA, CDR2 FQGNSA. The V gene lost 5 bases and the J gene lost 7 bases, with 12 bases spanning the gap.

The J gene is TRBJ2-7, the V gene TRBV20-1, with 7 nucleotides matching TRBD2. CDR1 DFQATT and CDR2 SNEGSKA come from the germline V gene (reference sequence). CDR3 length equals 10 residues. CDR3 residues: CAGAPGEQYF. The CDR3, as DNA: TGCGCGGGAGCTCCGGGCGAGCAGTACTTC.

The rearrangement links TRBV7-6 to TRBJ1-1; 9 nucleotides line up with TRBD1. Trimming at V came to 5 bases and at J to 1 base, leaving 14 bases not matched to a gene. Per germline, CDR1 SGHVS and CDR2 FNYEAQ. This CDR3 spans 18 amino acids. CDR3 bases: TGTGCCAGCAGCCTGACGGGACAGGGATATTCTCGGAACACTGAAGCTTTCTTT. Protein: CASSLTGQGYSRNTEAFF. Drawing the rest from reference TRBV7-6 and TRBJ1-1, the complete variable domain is GAGVSQSPRYKVTKRGQDVALRCDPISGHVSLYWYRQALGQGPEFLTYFNYEAQQDKSGLPNDRFSAERPEGSISTLTIQRTEQRDSAMYRCASSLTGQGYSRNTEAFFGQGTRLTVV.

The CDR3 nucleotides read TGTGCCAGTAGTATTAGAGCACCTGGGGCCAACGTCCTGACTTTC. Its protein product is CASSIRAPGANVLTF. The chain joins TRBV19 to TRBJ2-6; D not certain. V shed 3 bases and J shed 2 bases, with 8 bases lying between them. This CDR3 has 15 amino acids. Germline lookup yields CDR1 LNHDA and CDR2 SQIVND (reference sequence).

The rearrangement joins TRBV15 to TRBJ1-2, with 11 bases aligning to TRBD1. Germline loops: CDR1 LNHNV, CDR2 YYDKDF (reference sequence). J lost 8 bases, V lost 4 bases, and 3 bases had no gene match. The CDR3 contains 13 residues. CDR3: CATSTRTGGGYTF. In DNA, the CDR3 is TGTGCCACCAGCACCCGGACAGGGGGCGGCTACACCTTC.

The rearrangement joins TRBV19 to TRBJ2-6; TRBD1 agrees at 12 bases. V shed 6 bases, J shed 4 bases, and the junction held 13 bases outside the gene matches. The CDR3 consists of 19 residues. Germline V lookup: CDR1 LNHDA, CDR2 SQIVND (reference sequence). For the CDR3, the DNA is TGTGCCAGTAGGTCCGGGACAGGGGGCCATAAGGACGGGGCCAACGTCCTGACTTTC. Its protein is CASRSGTGGHKDGANVLTF.

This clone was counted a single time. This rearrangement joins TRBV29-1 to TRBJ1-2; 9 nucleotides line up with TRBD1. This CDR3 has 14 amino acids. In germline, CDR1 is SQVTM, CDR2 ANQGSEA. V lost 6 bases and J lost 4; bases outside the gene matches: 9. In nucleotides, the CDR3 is TGCAGCGTGTCCGGACAGGGGCCTTCCTATGGCTACACCTTC. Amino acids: CSVSGQGPSYGYTF.

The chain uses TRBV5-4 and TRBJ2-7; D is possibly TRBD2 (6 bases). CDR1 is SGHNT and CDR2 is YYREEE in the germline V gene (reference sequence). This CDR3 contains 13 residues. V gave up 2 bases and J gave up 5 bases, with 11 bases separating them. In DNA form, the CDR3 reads TGTGCCAGCAGCTTTATAGGCGGGGACGAGCAGTACTTC. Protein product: CASSFIGGDEQYF.

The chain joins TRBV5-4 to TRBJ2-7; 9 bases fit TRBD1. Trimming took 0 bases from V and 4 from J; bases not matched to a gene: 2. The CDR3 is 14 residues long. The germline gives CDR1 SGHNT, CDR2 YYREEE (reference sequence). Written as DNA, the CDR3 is TGTGCCAGCAGCTTGGGGGACAGGGTTTACGAGCAGTACTTC. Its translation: CASSLGDRVYEQYF.